This entry describes one T cell receptor beta chain. CDR1 SNHLY and CDR2 FYNNEI come from the germline V gene. CDR3 length equals 15 residues. The ends were cut back, 6 bases at V and 0 bases at J, with 12 bases in the middle. This record comes from a study of blood T cell repertoires in COVID-19. The repertoire was sequenced with immunoSEQ multiplex PCR; TCRdb's copy has only in-frame clones and lacks some. The sample carries a few hundred thousand clones, around 89% recorded once. The source of this sequence is a woman in her sixties or seventies with acute or convalescent COVID-19. Sequenced material: peripheral blood. The chain uses TRBV2 and TRBJ1-5, with no clear D. The CDR3 spells CASRGQTYSNQPQHF. For the CDR3, the DNA is TGTGCCAGCAGAGGTCAGACATATAGCAATCAGCCCCAGCATTTT.